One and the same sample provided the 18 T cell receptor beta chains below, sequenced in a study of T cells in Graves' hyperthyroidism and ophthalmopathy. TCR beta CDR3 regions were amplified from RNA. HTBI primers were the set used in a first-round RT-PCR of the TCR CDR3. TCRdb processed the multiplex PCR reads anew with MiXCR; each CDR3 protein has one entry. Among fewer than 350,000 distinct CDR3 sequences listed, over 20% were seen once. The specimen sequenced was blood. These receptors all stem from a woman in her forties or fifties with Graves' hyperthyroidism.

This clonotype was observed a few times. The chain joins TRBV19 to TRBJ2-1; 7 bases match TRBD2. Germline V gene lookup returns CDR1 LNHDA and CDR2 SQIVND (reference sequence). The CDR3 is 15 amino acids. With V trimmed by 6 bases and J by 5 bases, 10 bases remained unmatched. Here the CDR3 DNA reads TGTGCCAGTAGAGATGGTAGGGGACTACACAATGAGCAGTTCTTC. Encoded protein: CASRDGRGLHNEQFF. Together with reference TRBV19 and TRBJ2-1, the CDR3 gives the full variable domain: DGGITQSPKYLFRKEGQNVTLSCEQNLNHDAMYWYRQDPGQGLRLIYYSQIVNDFQKGDIAEGYSVSREKKESFPLTVTSAQKNPTAFYLCASRDGRGLHNEQFFGPGTRLTVL.

The CDR3 region has the DNA TGTGCCAGCAGCTGGAGGGACGGGCAAGAGACCCAGTACTTC. It translates to CASSWRDGQETQYF. This sequence joins TRBV7-6 and TRBJ2-5; D is possibly TRBD2 (6 bases). The CDR3 is 14 residues long. Germline values: CDR1 SGHVS, CDR2 FNYEAQ. V was shortened by 4 bases and J by 2 bases, with 11 bases between the two germline ends.

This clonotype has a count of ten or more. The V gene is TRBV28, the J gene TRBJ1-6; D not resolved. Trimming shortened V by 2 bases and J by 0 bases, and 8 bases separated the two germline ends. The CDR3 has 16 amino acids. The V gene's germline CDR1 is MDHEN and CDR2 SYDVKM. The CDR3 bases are TGTGCCAGCAGTTTAGCGGAAAGCTCCTATAATTCACCCCTCCACTTT. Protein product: CASSLAESSYNSPLHF.

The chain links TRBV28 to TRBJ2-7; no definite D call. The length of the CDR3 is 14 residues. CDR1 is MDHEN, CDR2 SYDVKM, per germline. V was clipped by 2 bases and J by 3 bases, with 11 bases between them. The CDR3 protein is CASSLLSRLYEQYF. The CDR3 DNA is TGTGCCAGCAGTTTACTCAGTCGGCTCTACGAGCAGTACTTC.

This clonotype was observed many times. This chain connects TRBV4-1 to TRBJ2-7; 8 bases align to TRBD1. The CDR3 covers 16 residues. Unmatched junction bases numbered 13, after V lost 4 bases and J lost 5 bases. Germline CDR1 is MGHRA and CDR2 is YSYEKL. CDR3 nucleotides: TGCGCCAGCAGCCCATCCCCCCTCAGGGGGCGACACGAGCAGTACTTC. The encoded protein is CASSPSPLRGRHEQYF.

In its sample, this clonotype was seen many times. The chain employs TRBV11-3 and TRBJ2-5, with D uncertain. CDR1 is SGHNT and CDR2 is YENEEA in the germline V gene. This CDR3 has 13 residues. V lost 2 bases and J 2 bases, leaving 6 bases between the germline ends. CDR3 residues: CASSLNSQETQYF. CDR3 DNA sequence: TGTGCCAGCAGCTTAAACAGTCAAGAGACCCAGTACTTC.

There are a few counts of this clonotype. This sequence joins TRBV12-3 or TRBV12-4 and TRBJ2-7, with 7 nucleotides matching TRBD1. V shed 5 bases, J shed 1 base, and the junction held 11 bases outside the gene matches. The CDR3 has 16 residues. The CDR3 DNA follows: TGTGCCAGCAGTACCCGACAGGGTTATATTTCCTACGAGCAGTACTTC. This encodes CASSTRQGYISYEQYF.

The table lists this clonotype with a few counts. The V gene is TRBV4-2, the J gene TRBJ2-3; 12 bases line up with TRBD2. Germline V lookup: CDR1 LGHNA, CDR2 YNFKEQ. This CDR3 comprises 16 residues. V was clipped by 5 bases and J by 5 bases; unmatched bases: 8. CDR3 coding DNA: TGTGCCAGCAGCTCCCTAGCGGGAGGGTTCATAGATACGCAGTATTTT. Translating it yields CASSSLAGGFIDTQYF.

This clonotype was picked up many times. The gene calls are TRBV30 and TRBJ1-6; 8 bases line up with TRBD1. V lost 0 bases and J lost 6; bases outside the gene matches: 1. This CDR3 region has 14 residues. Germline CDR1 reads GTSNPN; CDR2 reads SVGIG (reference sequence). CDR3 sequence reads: CAWSVDRVNSPLHF. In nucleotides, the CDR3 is TGTGCCTGGAGTGTGGACAGGGTTAATTCACCCCTCCACTTT.

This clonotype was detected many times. CDR3 DNA sequence: TGTGCCAGCAGTTTAACAGGGACAGGGTCCTACGAGCAGTACTTC. It is translated as CASSLTGTGSYEQYF. The chain joins TRBV28 to TRBJ2-7, with 9 positions matching TRBD1. The CDR3 extends over 15 amino acids. Trimming removed 2 bases from V and 1 base from J; junction bases left unmatched: 3. Germline V gene sequence: CDR1 MDHEN, CDR2 SYDVKM.

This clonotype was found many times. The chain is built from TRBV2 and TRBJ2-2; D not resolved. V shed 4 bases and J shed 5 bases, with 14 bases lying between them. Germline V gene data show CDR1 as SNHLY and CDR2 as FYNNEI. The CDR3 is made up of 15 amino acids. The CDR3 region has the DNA TGTGCCAGCAGTGTTTGGGGAAAGGGTACCGGGGAGCTGTTTTTT. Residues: CASSVWGKGTGELFF.

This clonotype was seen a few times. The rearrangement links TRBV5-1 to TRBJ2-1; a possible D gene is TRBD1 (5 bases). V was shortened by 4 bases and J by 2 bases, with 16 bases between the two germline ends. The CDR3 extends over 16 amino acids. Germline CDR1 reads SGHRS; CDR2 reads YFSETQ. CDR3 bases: TGCGCCAGCAGCACCGCTAACAGGCATGCCTACAATGAGCAGTTCTTC. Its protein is CASSTANRHAYNEQFF.

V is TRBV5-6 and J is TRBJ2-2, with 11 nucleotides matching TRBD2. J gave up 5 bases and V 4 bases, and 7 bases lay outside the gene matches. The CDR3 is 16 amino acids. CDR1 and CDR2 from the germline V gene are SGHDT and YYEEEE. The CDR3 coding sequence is TGTGCCAGCAGCCTTCATACTAGCGGGGGTACCGGGGAGCTGTTTTTT. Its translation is CASSLHTSGGTGELFF.

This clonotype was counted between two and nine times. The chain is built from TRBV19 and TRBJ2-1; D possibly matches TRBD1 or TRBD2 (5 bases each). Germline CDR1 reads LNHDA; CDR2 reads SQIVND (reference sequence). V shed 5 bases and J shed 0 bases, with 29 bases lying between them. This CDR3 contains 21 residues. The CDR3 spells CASSSLGVAGRGPSSYNEQFF. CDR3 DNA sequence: TGTGCCAGTAGTTCCCTAGGTGTCGCGGGCCGGGGACCTAGCTCCTACAATGAGCAGTTCTTC.

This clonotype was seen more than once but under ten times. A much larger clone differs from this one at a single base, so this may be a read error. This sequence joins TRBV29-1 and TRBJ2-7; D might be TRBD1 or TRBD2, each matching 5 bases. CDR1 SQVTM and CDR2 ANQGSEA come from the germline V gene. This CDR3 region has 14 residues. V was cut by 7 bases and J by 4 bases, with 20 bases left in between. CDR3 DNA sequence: TGCAGCGCCCGGGGCGTGGCACAAGGGTACGAGCAGTACTTC. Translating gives CSARGVAQGYEQYF.

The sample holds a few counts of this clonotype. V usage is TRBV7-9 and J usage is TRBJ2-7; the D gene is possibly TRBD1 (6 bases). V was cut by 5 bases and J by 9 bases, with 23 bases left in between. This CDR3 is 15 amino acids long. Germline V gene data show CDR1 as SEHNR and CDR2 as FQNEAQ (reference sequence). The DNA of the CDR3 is TGTGCCAGCAGCAGTTCCAGGGGCCCCTTCATTGGGCAGTACTTC. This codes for CASSSSRGPFIGQYF.

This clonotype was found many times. The CDR3 DNA sequence: TGTGCCAGCACCCACAGGAGACTAGGCTACAATGAGCAGTTCTTC. Translation: CASTHRRLGYNEQFF. The V gene is TRBV12-3 or TRBV12-4, the J gene TRBJ2-1, with a weak D call TRBD2 (6 bases). V lost 7 bases, J lost 3 bases, and 16 bases lay in between. This CDR3 comprises 15 residues.

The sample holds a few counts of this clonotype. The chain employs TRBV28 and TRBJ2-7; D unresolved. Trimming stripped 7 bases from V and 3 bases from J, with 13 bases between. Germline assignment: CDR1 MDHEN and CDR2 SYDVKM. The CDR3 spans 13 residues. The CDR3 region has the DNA TGTGCCAGCACCCGGGCGATCCACTACGAGCAGTACTTC. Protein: CASTRAIHYEQYF.